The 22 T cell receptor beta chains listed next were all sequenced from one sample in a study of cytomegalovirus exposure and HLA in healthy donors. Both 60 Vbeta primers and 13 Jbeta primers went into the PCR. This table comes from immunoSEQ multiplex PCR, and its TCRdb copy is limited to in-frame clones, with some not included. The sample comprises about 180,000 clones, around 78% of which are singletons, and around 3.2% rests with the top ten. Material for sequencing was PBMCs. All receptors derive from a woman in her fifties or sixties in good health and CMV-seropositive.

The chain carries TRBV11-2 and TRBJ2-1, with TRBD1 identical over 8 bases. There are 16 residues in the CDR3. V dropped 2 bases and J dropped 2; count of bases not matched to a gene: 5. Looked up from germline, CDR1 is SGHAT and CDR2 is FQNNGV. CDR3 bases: TGTGCCAGCAGCTTACAGGGGGCGCGCACCTACAATGAGCAGTTCTTC. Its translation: CASSLQGARTYNEQFF.

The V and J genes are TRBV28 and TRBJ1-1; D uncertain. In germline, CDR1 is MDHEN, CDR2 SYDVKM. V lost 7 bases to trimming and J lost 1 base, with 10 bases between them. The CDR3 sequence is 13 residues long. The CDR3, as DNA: TGTGCCAGCAATCCTGGGAGGAACACTGAAGCTTTCTTT. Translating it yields CASNPGRNTEAFF.

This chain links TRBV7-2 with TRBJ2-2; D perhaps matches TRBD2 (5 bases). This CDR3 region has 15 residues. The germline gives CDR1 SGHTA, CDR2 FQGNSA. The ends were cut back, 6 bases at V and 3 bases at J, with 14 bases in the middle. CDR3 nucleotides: TGTGCCAGCAGTCCAACCGGCGGGTACACCGGGGAGCTGTTTTTT. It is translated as CASSPTGGYTGELFF.

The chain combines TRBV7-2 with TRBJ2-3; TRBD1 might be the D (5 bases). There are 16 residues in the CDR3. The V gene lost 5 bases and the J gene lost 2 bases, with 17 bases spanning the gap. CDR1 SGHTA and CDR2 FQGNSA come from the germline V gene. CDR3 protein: CASSPSVGAITDTQYF. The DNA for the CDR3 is TGTGCCAGCAGCCCCAGCGTAGGGGCAATCACAGATACGCAGTATTTT.

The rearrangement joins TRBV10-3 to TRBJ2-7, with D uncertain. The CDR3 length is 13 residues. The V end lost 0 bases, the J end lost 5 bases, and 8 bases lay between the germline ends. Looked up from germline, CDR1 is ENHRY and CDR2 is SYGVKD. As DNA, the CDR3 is TGTGCCATCAGTGAGTCGACTCTGGACGAGCAGTACTTC. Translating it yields CAISESTLDEQYF.

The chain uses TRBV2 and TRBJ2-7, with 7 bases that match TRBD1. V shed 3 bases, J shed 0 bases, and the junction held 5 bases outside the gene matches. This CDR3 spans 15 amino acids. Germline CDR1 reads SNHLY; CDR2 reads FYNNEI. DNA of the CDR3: TGTGCCAGCAGTGAGTTACAGGGGTCCTCCTACGAGCAGTACTTC. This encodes CASSELQGSSYEQYF.

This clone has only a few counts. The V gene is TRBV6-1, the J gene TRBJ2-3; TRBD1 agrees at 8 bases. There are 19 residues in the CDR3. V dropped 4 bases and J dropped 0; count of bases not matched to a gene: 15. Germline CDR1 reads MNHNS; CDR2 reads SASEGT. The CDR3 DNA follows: TGTGCCAGCAGTGTCCCCAGCAGGGGGCGGCTTGTCAGCACAGATACGCAGTATTTT. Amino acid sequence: CASSVPSRGRLVSTDTQYF.

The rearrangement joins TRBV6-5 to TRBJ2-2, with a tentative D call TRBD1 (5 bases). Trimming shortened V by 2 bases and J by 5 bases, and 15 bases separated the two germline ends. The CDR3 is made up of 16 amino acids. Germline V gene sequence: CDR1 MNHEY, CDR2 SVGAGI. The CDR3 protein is CASSYGLGPETGELFF. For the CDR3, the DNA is TGTGCCAGCAGTTACGGTTTGGGGCCAGAGACCGGGGAGCTGTTTTTT.

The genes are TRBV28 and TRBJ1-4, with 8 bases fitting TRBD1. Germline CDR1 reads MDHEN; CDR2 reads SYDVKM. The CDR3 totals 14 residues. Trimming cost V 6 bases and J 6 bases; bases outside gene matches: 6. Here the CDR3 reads CASSTTGVYEKLFF. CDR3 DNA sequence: TGTGCCAGCAGCACGACAGGGGTATATGAAAAACTGTTTTTT.

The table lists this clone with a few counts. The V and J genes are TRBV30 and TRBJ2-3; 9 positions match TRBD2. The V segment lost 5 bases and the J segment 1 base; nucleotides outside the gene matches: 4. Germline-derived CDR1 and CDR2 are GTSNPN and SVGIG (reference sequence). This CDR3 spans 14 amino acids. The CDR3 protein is CAWDRGGGTDTQYF. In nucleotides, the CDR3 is TGTGCCTGGGACCGCGGGGGGGGCACAGATACGCAGTATTTT. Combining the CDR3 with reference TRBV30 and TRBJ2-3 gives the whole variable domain SQTIHQWPATLVQPVGSPLSLECTVEGTSNPNLYWYRQAAGRGLQLLFYSVGIGQISSEVPQNLSASRPQDRQFILSSKKLLLSDSGFYLCAWDRGGGTDTQYFGPGTRLTVL.

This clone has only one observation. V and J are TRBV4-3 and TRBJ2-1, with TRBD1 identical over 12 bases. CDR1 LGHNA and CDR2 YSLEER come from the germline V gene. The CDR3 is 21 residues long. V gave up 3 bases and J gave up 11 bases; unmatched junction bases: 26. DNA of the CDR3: TGCGCCAGCAGCCACTCGCGCCCGGGGGGGACAGGGGGCCTCAGCGGCCCTAAGCAGTTCTTC. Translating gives CASSHSRPGGTGGLSGPKQFF.

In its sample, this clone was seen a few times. The CDR3 sequence is CASSLTISRANTGELFF. The DNA for the CDR3 is TGTGCCAGCAGCTTGACTATATCGCGGGCGAACACCGGGGAGCTGTTTTTT. The V gene is TRBV5-4, the J gene TRBJ2-2; the D gene is possibly TRBD2 (5 bases). V was pared by 1 base and J by 0 bases, with 13 bases between. Germline-derived CDR1 and CDR2 are SGHNT and YYREEE (reference sequence). The CDR3 extends over 17 amino acids.

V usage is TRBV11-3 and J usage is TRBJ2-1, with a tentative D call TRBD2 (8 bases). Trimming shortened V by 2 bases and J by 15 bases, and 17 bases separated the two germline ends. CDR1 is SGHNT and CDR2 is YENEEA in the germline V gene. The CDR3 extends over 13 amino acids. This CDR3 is CASSLYGRDRRFF. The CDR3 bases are TGTGCCAGCAGCTTATACGGGAGGGACAGACGGTTCTTC.

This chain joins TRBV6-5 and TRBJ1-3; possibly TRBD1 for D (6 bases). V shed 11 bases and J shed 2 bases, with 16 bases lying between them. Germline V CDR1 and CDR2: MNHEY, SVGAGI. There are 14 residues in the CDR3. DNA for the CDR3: TGTGCCTCGTCGAGAGGGGGACCTGGAAACACCATATATTTT. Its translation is CASSRGGPGNTIYF.

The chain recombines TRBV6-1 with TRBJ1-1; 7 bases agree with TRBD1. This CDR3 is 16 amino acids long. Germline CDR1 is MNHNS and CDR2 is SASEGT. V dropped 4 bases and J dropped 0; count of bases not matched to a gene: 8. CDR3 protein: CASSVGQVVLNTEAFF. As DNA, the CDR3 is TGTGCCAGCAGTGTAGGACAGGTAGTTTTGAACACTGAAGCTTTCTTT.

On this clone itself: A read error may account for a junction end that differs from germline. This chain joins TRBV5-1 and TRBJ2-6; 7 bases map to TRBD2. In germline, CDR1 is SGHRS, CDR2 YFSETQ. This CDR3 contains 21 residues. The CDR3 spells CASSLVASGTSYSSGANGLTF. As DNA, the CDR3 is TGCGCCAGCAGCTTGGTGGCTAGCGGAACTTCATATAGCTCTGGGGCCAACGGCCTGACTTTC.

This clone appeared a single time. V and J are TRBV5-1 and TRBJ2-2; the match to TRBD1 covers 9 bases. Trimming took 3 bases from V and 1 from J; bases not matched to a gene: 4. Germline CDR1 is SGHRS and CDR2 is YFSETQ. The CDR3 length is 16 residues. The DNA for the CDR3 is TGCGCCAGCAGCTCCAAGGGACAGGGGAACACCGGGGAGCTGTTTTTT. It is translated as CASSSKGQGNTGELFF. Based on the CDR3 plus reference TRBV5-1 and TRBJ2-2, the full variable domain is KAGVTQTPRYLIKTRGQQVTLSCSPISGHRSVSWYQQTPGQGLQFLFEYFSETQRNKGNFPGRFSGRQFSNSRSEMNVSTLELGDSALYLCASSSKGQGNTGELFFGEGSRLTVL.

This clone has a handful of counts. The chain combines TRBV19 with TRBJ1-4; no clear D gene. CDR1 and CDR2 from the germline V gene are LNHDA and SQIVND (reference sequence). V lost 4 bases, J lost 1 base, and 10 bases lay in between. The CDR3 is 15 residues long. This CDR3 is CASSTGFRTNEKLFF. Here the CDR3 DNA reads TGTGCCAGTAGTACGGGGTTCCGAACTAATGAAAAACTGTTTTTT.

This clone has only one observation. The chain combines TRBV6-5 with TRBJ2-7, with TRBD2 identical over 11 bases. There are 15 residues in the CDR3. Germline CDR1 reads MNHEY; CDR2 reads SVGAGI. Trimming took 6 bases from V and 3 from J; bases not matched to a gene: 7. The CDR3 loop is CASRLGLAGFYEQYF. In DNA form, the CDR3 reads TGTGCCAGCAGGCTTGGACTAGCGGGCTTCTACGAGCAGTACTTC.

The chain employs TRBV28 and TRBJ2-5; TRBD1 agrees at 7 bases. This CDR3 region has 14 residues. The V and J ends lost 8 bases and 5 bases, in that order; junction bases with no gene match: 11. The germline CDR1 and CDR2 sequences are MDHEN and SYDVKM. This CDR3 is CASHQGVGGETQYF. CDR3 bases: TGTGCCAGCCATCAGGGGGTGGGCGGGGAGACCCAGTACTTC.

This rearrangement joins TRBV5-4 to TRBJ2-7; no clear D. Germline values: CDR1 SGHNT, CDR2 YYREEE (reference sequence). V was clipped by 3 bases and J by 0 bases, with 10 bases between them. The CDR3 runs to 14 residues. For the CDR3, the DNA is TGTGCCAGCAGCTCCTCGACTGGCTCCTACGAGCAGTACTTC. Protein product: CASSSSTGSYEQYF.

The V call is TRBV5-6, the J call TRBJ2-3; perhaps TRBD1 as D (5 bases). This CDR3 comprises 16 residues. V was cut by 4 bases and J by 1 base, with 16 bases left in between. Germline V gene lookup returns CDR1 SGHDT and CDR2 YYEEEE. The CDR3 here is CASSLGRADGTDTQYF. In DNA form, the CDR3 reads TGTGCCAGCAGCCTTGGCAGGGCGGACGGCACAGATACGCAGTATTTT. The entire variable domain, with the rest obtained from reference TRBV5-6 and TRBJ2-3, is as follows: DAGVTQSPTHLIKTRGQQVTLRCSPKSGHDTVSWYQQALGQGPQFIFQYYEEEERQRGNFPDRFSGHQFPNYSSELNVNALLLGDSALYLCASSLGRADGTDTQYFGPGTRLTVL.